A selection of T cell receptor beta chains follows, all from one sample in a study of CD8 T cells in Susac syndrome. TCRdb passed the immunoSEQ multiplex PCR reads through MiXCR, listing each CDR3 protein once. The table includes some 200,000 distinct CDR3 sequences, 95% detected once. Source material: CD4+ T cells from PBMCs. These receptors were collected from a human donor with Susac syndrome. CDR3s include the opening cysteine and the closing phenylalanine or tryptophan. D genes are given only for firm matches. The size entry is marked missing in some rows and otherwise reads once, few, many or a size class.

J	V	length	D	size	CDR3	DNA
TRBJ2-3	TRBV20-1	16	TRBD2	NA	CSARTGSGVGTDTQYF	TGCAGTGCTAGGACTGGGAGCGGGGTCGGCACAGATACGCAGTATTTT
TRBJ2-1	TRBV5-5	15	TRBD2	NA	CASSLDGGGAYEQFF	TGTGCCAGCAGCTTGGACGGCGGGGGGGCCTATGAGCAGTTCTTC
TRBJ2-7	TRBV27	15	NA	NA	CASSGAGLRTYEQYF	TGTGCCAGCAGCGGAGCCGGGTTGAGAACCTACGAGCAGTACTTC
TRBJ1-5	TRBV20-1	15	TRBD1	NA	CSARSNQGAGQPQHF	TGCAGTGCTAGATCAAATCAGGGGGCAGGACAGCCCCAGCATTTT
TRBJ2-7	TRBV3-1	12	NA	NA	CASSYQPYEQYF	TGTGCCAGCAGCTATCAACCCTACGAGCAGTACTTC
TRBJ1-5	TRBV30	13	NA	NA	CAWSRKGSQPQHF	TGTGCCTGGAGTCGAAAGGGTTCTCAGCCCCAGCATTTT
TRBJ1-1	TRBV6-1	17	NA	NA	CASTPWQGPSMNTEAFF	TGTGCCAGCACCCCCTGGCAGGGCCCCAGCATGAACACTGAAGCTTTCTTT
TRBJ1-4	TRBV4-1	14	TRBD1	NA	CASSQGQGNEKLFF	TGCGCCAGCAGCCAAGGACAGGGTAATGAAAAACTGTTTTTT
TRBJ2-2	TRBV7-6	15	NA	once	CASSLLGKNTGELFF	TGTGCCAGCAGCCTCCTAGGGAAGAACACCGGGGAGCTGTTTTTT
TRBJ2-1	TRBV29-1	15	TRBD2	NA	CSIWTGGGSYNEQFF	TGCAGCATATGGACCGGGGGGGGCTCTTACAATGAGCAGTTCTTC
TRBJ2-1	TRBV20-1	12	NA	NA	CSASGGPNEQFF	TGCAGTGCTTCGGGGGGCCCCAATGAGCAGTTCTTC
TRBJ2-4	TRBV4-2	15	NA	NA	CASSQDRQEINIQYF	TGTGCCAGCAGCCAAGATCGACAGGAGATAAACATTCAGTACTTC
TRBJ1-2	TRBV3-1	15	NA	once	CASSPEDRGRRGYTF	TGTGCCAGCAGCCCAGAAGATCGGGGGCGCCGAGGCTACACCTTC
TRBJ1-2	TRBV5-1	15	NA	NA	CASSLFGGADYGYTF	TGCGCCAGCAGCTTGTTCGGGGGCGCCGACTATGGCTACACCTTC
TRBJ1-3	TRBV19	17	NA	NA	CASSTGRDGASGNTIYF	TGTGCCAGTAGTACCGGGAGAGACGGCGCCTCTGGAAACACCATATATTTT
TRBJ1-5	TRBV7-3	17	NA	NA	CASSIRDLLFSLFAQHF	TGTGCCAGCAGCATCCGGGACCTACTCTTTTCCCTTTTCGCCCAGCATTTT
TRBJ2-5	TRBV30	13	NA	once	CAWSLLYQETQYF	TGTGCCTGGAGTTTGCTCTACCAAGAGACCCAGTACTTC
TRBJ2-7	TRBV30	11	NA	NA	CAWQGRHEQYF	TGTGCCTGGCAGGGGAGGCACGAGCAGTACTTC
TRBJ2-3	TRBV7-2	19	TRBD2	NA	CASSLALTPSGGLTDTQYF	TGTGCCAGCAGCTTAGCCCTGACCCCCAGCGGGGGCCTCACAGATACGCAGTATTTT
TRBJ2-3	TRBV6-5	14	NA	NA	CASTLDGRTDTQYF	TGTGCCAGCACCCTAGACGGGCGCACAGATACGCAGTATTTT
TRBJ2-5	TRBV29-1	17	TRBD2	NA	CSVDSSTGGPLGETQYF	TGCAGCGTTGACTCGTCTACGGGGGGGCCTCTCGGGGAGACCCAGTACTTC
TRBJ2-3	TRBV20-1	15	TRBD2	NA	CSASLSGGRTDTQYF	TGCAGTGCTAGCCTGAGCGGGGGGCGCACAGATACGCAGTATTTT
TRBJ2-3	TRBV29-1	13	NA	once	CSVEVLGADTQYF	TGCAGCGTTGAAGTTTTAGGGGCAGATACGCAGTATTTT
TRBJ2-1	TRBV24-1	12	NA	NA	CATRDLNNEQFF	TGTGCCACCAGAGACCTGAACAATGAGCAGTTCTTC
TRBJ2-1	TRBV11-2	13	NA	NA	CASSLGDNNEQFF	TGTGCCAGCAGCTTAGGGGACAACAATGAGCAGTTCTTC
TRBJ2-7	TRBV5-1	14	NA	NA	CASSADQGSYEQYF	TGCGCCAGCAGCGCCGACCAGGGGTCCTACGAGCAGTACTTC
TRBJ2-7	TRBV18	15	NA	NA	CASSPNGDVPYEQYF	TGTGCCAGCTCACCAAATGGGGACGTCCCCTACGAGCAGTACTTC
TRBJ2-5	TRBV3-1	15	TRBD2	NA	CASSHIRGGLGTQYF	TGTGCCAGCAGCCACATACGGGGGGGCCTCGGGACCCAGTACTTC
TRBJ1-4	TRBV4-1	17	NA	NA	CASSQAALTGANEKLFF	TGCGCCAGCAGCCAAGCCGCTTTGACAGGTGCTAATGAAAAACTGTTTTTT
TRBJ2-1	TRBV20-1	12	NA	NA	CSAGGLRDEQFF	TGCAGTGCTGGCGGTCTTAGGGATGAGCAGTTCTTC
TRBJ2-1	TRBV29-1	13	NA	NA	CSAATLGGRGQFF	TGCAGCGCCGCCACTCTTGGGGGCAGGGGGCAGTTCTTC
TRBJ2-5	TRBV7-9	14	NA	few	CASSLGSSQETQYF	TGTGCCAGCAGCTTAGGTTCTAGCCAAGAGACCCAGTACTTC
TRBJ2-5	TRBV5-5	15	TRBD1	NA	CASTPSGTGVETQYF	TGTGCCAGCACCCCTTCCGGGACAGGGGTCGAGACCCAGTACTTC
TRBJ2-5	TRBV7-2	16	TRBD2	NA	CASSPPGLAIGKTQYF	TGTGCCAGCAGCCCCCCGGGACTAGCGATTGGGAAGACCCAGTACTTC
TRBJ2-6	TRBV27	16	NA	NA	CASSGNSLTGANVLTF	TGTGCCAGCTCAGGCAACAGTTTAACTGGGGCCAACGTCCTGACTTTC
TRBJ2-6	TRBV6-5	20	NA	NA	CASSYSITPGRSSGANVLTF	TGTGCCAGCAGTTACTCGATTACCCCGGGACGGAGCTCTGGGGCCAACGTCCTGACTTTC
TRBJ2-1	TRBV6-6	15	TRBD2	NA	CASSHGGAKNNEQFF	TGTGCCAGCAGTCACGGGGGGGCCAAGAACAATGAGCAGTTCTTC
TRBJ1-5	TRBV20-1	12	NA	NA	CSASGGGAPQHF	TGCAGTGCTTCCGGTGGGGGGGCGCCCCAGCATTTT
TRBJ2-1	TRBV19	15	NA	NA	CASSIFLRGGNEQFF	TGTGCCAGTAGTATTTTCCTTAGGGGTGGGAATGAGCAGTTCTTC
TRBJ2-3	TRBV2	16	TRBD2	NA	CASSWTSGGTTDTQYF	TGTGCCAGCAGTTGGACTAGCGGGGGGACCACAGATACGCAGTATTTT
TRBJ1-4	TRBV6-6	12	NA	NA	CASSYSIEKLFF	TGTGCCAGCAGTTACTCGATAGAAAAACTGTTTTTT
TRBJ2-3	TRBV10-3	15	NA	NA	CAISQGFGGTDTQYF	TGTGCCATCAGTCAAGGGTTCGGAGGCACAGATACGCAGTATTTT
TRBJ1-5	TRBV3-1	14	TRBD1	NA	CASSQGTGRQPQHF	TGTGCCAGCAGCCAAGGGACAGGGCGTCAGCCCCAGCATTTT
TRBJ2-1	TRBV19	16	TRBD2	NA	CASSIDAAGGYNEQFF	TGTGCCAGTAGTATAGATGCAGCGGGGGGCTACAATGAGCAGTTCTTC